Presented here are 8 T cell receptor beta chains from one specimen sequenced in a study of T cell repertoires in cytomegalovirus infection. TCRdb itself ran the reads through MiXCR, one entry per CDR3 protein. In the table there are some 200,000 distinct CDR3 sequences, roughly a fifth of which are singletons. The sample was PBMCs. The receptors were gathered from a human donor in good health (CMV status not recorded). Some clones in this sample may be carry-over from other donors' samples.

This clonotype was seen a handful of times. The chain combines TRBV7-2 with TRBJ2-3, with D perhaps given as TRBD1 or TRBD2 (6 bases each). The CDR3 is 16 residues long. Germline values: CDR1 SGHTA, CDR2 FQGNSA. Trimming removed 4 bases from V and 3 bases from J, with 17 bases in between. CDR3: CASSSFGGRDTDTQYF. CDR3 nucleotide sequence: TGTGCCAGCAGCTCATTTGGGGGGCGCGATACAGATACGCAGTATTTT.

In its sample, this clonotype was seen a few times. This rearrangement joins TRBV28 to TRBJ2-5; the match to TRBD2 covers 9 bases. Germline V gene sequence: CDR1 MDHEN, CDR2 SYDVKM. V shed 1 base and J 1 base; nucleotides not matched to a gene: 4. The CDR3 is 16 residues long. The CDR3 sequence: CASSLSQGLAQETQYF. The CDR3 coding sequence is TGTGCCAGCAGTTTATCCCAGGGACTAGCCCAAGAGACCCAGTACTTC.

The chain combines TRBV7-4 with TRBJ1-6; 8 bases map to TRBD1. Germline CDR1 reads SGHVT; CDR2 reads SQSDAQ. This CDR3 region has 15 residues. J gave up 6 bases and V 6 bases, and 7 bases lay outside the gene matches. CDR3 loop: CASSRQGSANSPLHF. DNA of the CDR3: TGTGCCAGCAGTCGACAGGGGTCGGCTAATTCACCCCTCCACTTT.

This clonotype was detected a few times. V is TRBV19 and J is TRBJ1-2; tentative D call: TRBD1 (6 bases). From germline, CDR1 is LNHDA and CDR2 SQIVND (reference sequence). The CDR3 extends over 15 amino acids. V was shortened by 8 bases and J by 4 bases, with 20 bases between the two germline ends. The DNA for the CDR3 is TGTGCCAGTTTACCCCGGGACACCTCTGGCTATGGCTACACCTTC. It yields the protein CASLPRDTSGYGYTF. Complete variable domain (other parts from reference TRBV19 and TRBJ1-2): DGGITQSPKYLFRKEGQNVTLSCEQNLNHDAMYWYRQDPGQGLRLIYYSQIVNDFQKGDIAEGYSVSREKKESFPLTVTSAQKNPTAFYLCASLPRDTSGYGYTFGSGTRLTVV.

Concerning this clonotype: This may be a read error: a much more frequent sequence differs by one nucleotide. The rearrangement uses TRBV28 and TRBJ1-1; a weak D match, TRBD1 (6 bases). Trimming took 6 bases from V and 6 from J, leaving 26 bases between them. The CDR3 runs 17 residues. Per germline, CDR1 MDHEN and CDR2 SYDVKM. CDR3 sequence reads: CASSPHGAQGQNPEAFF. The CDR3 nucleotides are TGTGCCAGCAGCCCGCACGGTGCCCAGGGGCAAAACCCTGAAGCTTTCTTT.

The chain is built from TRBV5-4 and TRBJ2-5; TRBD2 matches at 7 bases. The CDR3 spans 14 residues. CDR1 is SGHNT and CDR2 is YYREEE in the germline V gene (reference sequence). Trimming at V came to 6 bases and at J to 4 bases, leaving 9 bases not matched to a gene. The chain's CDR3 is CASTDRGDAETQYF. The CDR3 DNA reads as TGTGCCAGCACCGATCGGGGGGATGCAGAGACCCAGTACTTC.

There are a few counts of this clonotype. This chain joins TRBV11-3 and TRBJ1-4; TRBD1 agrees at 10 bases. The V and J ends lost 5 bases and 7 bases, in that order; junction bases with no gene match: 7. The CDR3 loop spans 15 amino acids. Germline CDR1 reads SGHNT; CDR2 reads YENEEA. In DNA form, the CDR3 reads TGTGCCAGCAGCCGCACGACAGGGGGCGGTGAAAAACTGTTTTTT. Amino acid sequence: CASSRTTGGGEKLFF.

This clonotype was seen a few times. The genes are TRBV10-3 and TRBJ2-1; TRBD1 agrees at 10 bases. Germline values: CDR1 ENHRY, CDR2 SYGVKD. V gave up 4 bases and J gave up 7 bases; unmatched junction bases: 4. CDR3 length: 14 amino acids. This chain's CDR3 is CAISGQGARNEQFF. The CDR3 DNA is TGTGCCATCAGTGGACAGGGGGCAAGGAATGAGCAGTTCTTC.